This T cell receptor beta chain was profiled in a study of blood T cells in healthy people across ages. Germline lookup yields CDR1 SQVTM and CDR2 ANQGSEA. This CDR3 has 14 residues. Trimming removed 4 bases from V and 4 bases from J; junction bases left unmatched: 6. A second 7 to 11 cycle PCR used barcoded and J-beta primers. Carrying 12 random nucleotides, a template-switch adaptor labeled each individual cDNA molecule. There were at least 2.5 million CDR3-containing paired-end reads obtained from each sample. Via MiXCR, TCRdb re-called the 5' RACE reads, giving one row per CDR3 protein. This table holds more than 650,000 distinct CDR3 sequences, roughly 53% found once.

Sequencing was done on a sample of blood. This rearrangement joins TRBV29-1 to TRBJ1-4, with 7 bases identical to TRBD1. This receptor was taken from a man older than 75 in good health. The CDR3 protein is CSVAGTALNEKLFF. The CDR3 nucleotides read TGCAGCGTTGCCGGGACAGCTCTTAATGAAAAACTGTTTTTT.